This TCR beta chain was identified in a study of cytomegalovirus exposure and HLA in healthy donors listed by TCRdb under 2017. Concerning the study at large: An earlier analysis of roughly 570 of the donors reported approximately 280 Gb of sequence data and about 120 million unique TCR beta sequences obtained from about 200 million T cells. The study combined high-throughput TCR immunosequencing, statistical association of individual TCRs with disease status, and machine learning to predict cytomegalovirus infection status. The genetic ancestry cluster associated with self-reported Caucasian donors included over 65% of the roughly 400 genotyped donors. Class I and class II HLA loci were covered by the typing at four-digit resolution. An early release that covered 500 to 800 HLA-typed donors contained about 300 gigabases of sequencing data and 85 million to 100 million unique TCR sequences. Alongside the repertoire data, information on donor age, sex, ethnicity and CMV serostatus was compiled. In a later analysis, previously published TCR beta repertoires from 666 donors were re-analyzed and high-resolution HLA genotyping was added so that TCR occurrence patterns could be studied. The study aimed to test whether signatures of past pathogen exposure could be identified by cataloging public T cell receptors. A later genetic analysis used genome-wide SNP genotypes for about three fifths of the 666 donors, treating that subset as a discovery cohort. In addition to the first cohort of roughly 700 subjects, a separate validation cohort of about 120 different subjects was used. About five DR-DQ haplotypes were handled as single units for association and clustering, since linkage in the cohort was strong. The later analysis used no new phenotypic data to find candidate immune exposures, relying instead on TCR beta sequences and their occurrence across donors. The study used immunosequencing to profile the T cell repertoires of under 700 subjects and linked those repertoires to cytomegalovirus serostatus. Among approximately 370 genotyped donors of the cohort, an average of around 240,000 unique TCR beta nucleotide sequences was sequenced per donor, of which 15% to 20% were non-productive. The number of donors typed differed by locus, with about 629-630 for A, B, C, DRB1 and DQB1, roughly 550 for DQA1, 600 to 610 for DPA1, and some 440 for DPB1. Every repertoire in the discovery cohort had been generated on one and the same sequencing platform. An earlier analysis of 587 of the donors used high-throughput TCR beta sequencing to judge whether each TCR beta V gene segment behaved as functional or pseudogenic.

Trimming accounts for 5 bases at V and 3 bases at J, while the number of junction bases matched to no gene is 10. Taken from cysteine to phenylalanine, the CDR3 has 17 residues. Just the 51-base CDR3 DNA is kept, in frame starting at base 1. Sequences SGHTA (CDR1) and FQGNSA (CDR2) are obtained from the germline V gene. The full study reports these points: This cohort had only TCR beta chains sequenced, and the lack of alpha or paired-chain data limited which features could be detected. Most TCR sequences were seen in very few donors, while some public TCRs were found in many individuals. Sequencing depth was assumed to be roughly uniform across donors in the presence/absence analyses, though that assumption may not hold. Because HLA typing was unavailable for some donors at each locus, only the typed subset was used in association tests. According to a later analysis, most CMV-associated TCR beta chains appeared to be HLA-restricted, and the HLA associations seemed to be driven largely by CMV exposure. A further reported finding was that TCR beta sequences accurately predicted the HLA-A and HLA-B alleles for most subjects in the first cohort. Broadly in line with IMGT annotations, most TCR beta V segments showed up in productive rearrangements about 90% or about 30% of the time in an earlier analysis of some 590 of the donors. In a later genetic analysis, fewer N-insertions in productive TCRs were reported among donors in an Asian-associated ancestry cluster than the roughly 670-donor mean. Correlated functional status among segregating V segments might be attributable to linkage disequilibrium, but an unknown experimental factor could not be ruled out. The study gave a list of 150 to 200 TCR beta chains associated with cytomegalovirus. In a later analysis, 16,951 TCR beta sequences were associated with specific HLA alleles at a false discovery rate of 0.05. A later analysis found that HLA-associated TCR beta chains were more clonally expanded and had lower generation probabilities than equally common non-associated chains. In a later analysis, several top co-occurrence clusters were reported to appear linked to parvovirus B19, influenza, CMV and Epstein-Barr virus. Three of the identified cytomegalovirus-associated TCR beta chains were confirmed in vitro to be specific for cytomegalovirus antigens. The 87-base-pair reads could not distinguish some IMGT-functional V segments, including TRBV6-2 and TRBV6-3, so those segments were excluded. In a later analysis, the rate of TCR association differed among HLA loci, with DRB1 alleles having the most associated TCRs and HLA-C alleles having the fewest. The classifier was reported to diagnose cytomegalovirus status with high specificity and sensitivity in both the original and validation cohorts. A group of highly shared sequence variants was considered likely to be a technical artifact of the sequencing pipeline. The authors suggested that the approach could potentially be generalized to other disease states and immunological phenotypes. An association between a missense DCLRE1C variant and V-gene and J-gene trimming of TCR beta chains was found in a later genetic analysis and replicated in an independent cohort. For the cohort, immune exposure information was limited to CMV serostatus. Assigning TCR associations to individual alleles was difficult when HLA alleles, especially DR and DQ, strongly co-occurred. Because counts were too low, seventeen rarely observed V segments, including chromosome 9 orphons, were excluded from the earlier analysis of several hundred of the donors.

The library came from the immunoSEQ multiplex PCR assay. For the multiplex PCR, a mixture combining 60 forward primers for TCR Vbeta segments and 13 reverse primers for TCR Jbeta segments was used. A multiplex PCR assay on genomic DNA amplified the CDR3 region of rearranged TCR beta genes. The amplified TCR beta libraries were sequenced on the Illumina HiSeq System as 87-base-pair reads. Concerning the study's data processing: Across the 666 repertoires, a later analysis counted roughly 84 million unique TCR beta chains, approximately 10 million of which were shared by at least two donors. Raw reads were error-corrected and collapsed into unique sequences with a nearest-neighbor algorithm that merged closely related sequences to remove PCR and sequencing errors. CDR3 sequences were aligned to IMGT reference sequences to assign V, D and J gene segments. For a sequence to be retained, at least a six-nucleotide match to both a V gene segment and a J gene segment was required. A rearrangement counted as productive if the CDR3 had no stop codons and remained in frame with V and J, and every other rearrangement counted as non-productive. CDR3 was defined by IMGT convention, running from the second conserved V-encoded cysteine to the conserved J-encoded phenylalanine. The earlier analysis of fewer than 750 of the donors excluded sequences that lacked an unambiguous match to a single V gene segment. An earlier analysis of approximately 590 of the donors classified V segments as functional when productive rearrangements were above 56.7% and as segregating when the standard deviation between donors was above 5%. A statistical classification framework was developed to diagnose cytomegalovirus status using the catalog of TCR beta chain sequences. V and J gene assignment, in a later analysis, came from comparing TCR nucleotide sequences with IMGT/GENE-DB human TR gene sequences. A later analysis assigned CDR3 sequences and most-parsimonious VDJ recombination scenarios with the TCRdist pipeline. In a later analysis, every TCR beta chain was defined by the combination of its CDR3 amino acid sequence and its V-gene family, and reads without a unique V-gene family were dropped. To address suspected cross-contamination and a sequencing artifact, a later analysis removed 450 to 700 highly shared, low-generation-probability nucleotide sequences. In a later analysis, a clonal expansion index was calculated for each public chain from normalized within-repertoire ranks of inferred template counts. A later analysis computed generation probabilities with a VDJ recombination model fitted to out-of-frame rearrangements, and checked the results against IGoR. In a later analysis, hypergeometric tests were used to score TCR-TCR, TCR-HLA and TCR-CMV co-occurrence, with a repertoire-size bias correction applied to TCR pairs. A later analysis estimated false discovery rates by permuting HLA or CMV assignments 20 times. In a later analysis, co-occurring TCRs were grouped with DBSCAN, and TCRdist sequence similarity was added when clustering was performed within HLA-allele-positive subsets. Repertoires with fewer than 30,000 or more than 120,000 public chains, plus five repertoires with anomalous nucleotide sharing, were excluded from co-occurrence clustering. Drawn from immuneACCESS, this table holds only the in-frame rearrangements with V and J called that TCRdb kept. Clones are partly lost; checked studies trace under half to an unresolved V gene and leave the rest unexplained. The V and J calls and clone size are taken from that table; D and trimming were inferred from the DNA. This sample's table contains 60,000 to 80,000 clones. The ten largest account for over 4.5% of the sample.

Remarks on this clone: The antigen it recognizes is unknown.

The cohort was made up of about 670 healthy bone marrow donors. At the time of sampling, every cohort member was nominally healthy, though immune exposures that went unrecorded were likely present. The donor was CMV seronegative and belonged to the group of 320 or so seronegative cohort members. Each donor provided a peripheral blood sample, and peripheral blood mononuclear cells were used for TCR beta sequencing. The Qiagen DNeasy Blood Extraction Kit was used to extract genomic DNA from the blood cell samples. Sequenced material: PBMCs. The source of this sequence is a man aged 35-49 years in good health and CMV-seronegative. The rearranged segments are TRBV7-2 and TRBJ2-3; 11 central bases correspond to TRBD2. The DNA reads as follows: TGTGCCAGCAGCCCAGCTAGCGGGAGGTGGGGAACAGATACGCAGTATTTT. Its translation reads: CASSPASGRWGTDTQYF.